This T cell receptor (beta chain) appears in the sequencing data of a study of Graves' ophthalmopathy and Graves' hyperthyroidism. Study-level points and caveats: The model's prediction of ophthalmopathy progression had 65% to 71% sensitivity and roughly 77% specificity. Blood samples also showed most expanded thyroid clonotypes exceeding 0.001 frequency. Ophthalmopathy was separated from stable hyperthyroidism by a 13-signature model with roughly 91% sensitivity and around 81% specificity.

Pregnancy or lactation, uncontrolled infections and other autoimmune diseases were grounds for excluding patients. The sequenced template was RNA, covering the TCR beta CDR3 region. HTBI primers primed a first-round RT-PCR, and a second-round multiplex PCR followed. TCRdb reprocessed the multiplex PCR reads with MiXCR, giving one entry per CDR3 protein. In the table there are roughly 1.1 million distinct CDR3 sequences, less than 45% of which are singletons. Details on this clonotype: The antigen is unknown.

CDR1 and CDR2 from the germline V gene are MGHRA and YSYEKL. Trimming removed 0 bases at V and 1 base at J, with 16 bases between. The CDR3 runs to 18 residues. The TCR comes from an adult man with Graves' hyperthyroidism. Sequenced: peripheral blood or thyroid tissue (not recorded which). V usage is TRBV4-1 and J usage is TRBJ1-5, with a tentative D call TRBD1 (6 bases). DNA of the CDR3: TGCGCCAGCAGCCAAGATAGGGGGGGCATGAGAAGCAATCAGCCCCAGCATTTT. Encoded protein: CASSQDRGGMRSNQPQHF.